These T cell receptor beta chains were read from a single sample in a study of blood T cell repertoires in COVID-19. Only in-frame clones appear in the TCRdb table, and some are missing; sequencing was by immunoSEQ multiplex PCR. The data contain roughly 26,000 clones, around 82% of them singletons. Sequenced sample: peripheral blood. These TCRs come from a human donor in a cohort sampled during active COVID-19. CDR3s include the opening cysteine and the closing phenylalanine or tryptophan. A D gene is named only where the DNA matches it firmly. Clone size appears in some rows only: once, few, many, or a class for an expanded clone.

CDR3nt,CDR3aa,len,abundance,d_gene,j_gene,v_gene
TGTGCCAGCAGCAAAAGGGGACTAGCCCCCAATGAGCAGTTCTTC,CASSKRGLAPNEQFF,15,once,TRBD2,TRBJ2-1,TRBV7-9
TGTGCCAGCAGCCGTACCCGACAGGGGCAGCAGTACTTC,CASSRTRQGQQYF,13,NA,TRBD1,TRBJ2-7,TRBV27
TGTGCCAGCAGCCCGAGGACTAGCGGGAGAAGCTCCTACAATGAGCAGTTCTTC,CASSPRTSGRSSYNEQFF,18,NA,TRBD2,TRBJ2-1,TRBV7-2
TGTGCTAGTGGTTTGTCGCCCGGGACAGGGAGTGGCGAGACCCAGTACTTC,CASGLSPGTGSGETQYF,17,NA,TRBD1,TRBJ2-5,TRBV12-5
TGCGCCAGCAGCCAAGATCTACAGGGGTCCGCCTACGAGCAGTACTTC,CASSQDLQGSAYEQYF,16,NA,TRBD1,TRBJ2-7,TRBV4-3
TGTGCCAGCAGCTTAGCGAGCTGGGGCGCTGAAGCTTTCTTT,CASSLASWGAEAFF,14,NA,NA,TRBJ1-1,TRBV7-2
TGTGCCAGCAGCCACGGACAGGGGGGCTCTGAAGCTTTCTTT,CASSHGQGGSEAFF,14,NA,TRBD1,TRBJ1-1,TRBV11-2
TGTGCCAGCAGCTACGGACAAACGAACACCGGGGAGCTGTTTTTT,CASSYGQTNTGELFF,15,NA,NA,TRBJ2-2,TRBV11-3
TGTGCCAGCAGCTTGACAGGGATGGGGGATACGCAGTATTTT,CASSLTGMGDTQYF,14,NA,TRBD1,TRBJ2-3,TRBV7-9
TGCAGTGCTAGTAGCAGGGGCTACGAGCAGTACTTC,CSASSRGYEQYF,12,few,NA,TRBJ2-7,TRBV20-1
TGTGCCAGCAGTGAATTTCATTCGAACACCGGGGAGCTGTTTTTT,CASSEFHSNTGELFF,15,NA,NA,TRBJ2-2,TRBV6-1
TGTGCCAGCAGGGACAACCTTTTTAATCAGCCCCAGCATTTT,CASRDNLFNQPQHF,14,NA,NA,TRBJ1-5,TRBV28
TGTGCCAGCAGTAACAGGGCCCAAGAGACCCAGTACTTC,CASSNRAQETQYF,13,NA,NA,TRBJ2-5,TRBV7-2
TGTGCCAGCAGCCCATGGACAGCAGATACGCAGTATTTT,CASSPWTADTQYF,13,NA,NA,TRBJ2-3,TRBV3-1/TRBV3-2
TGTGCCAGTAATCGACAGGGGCGAGGCTACACCTTC,CASNRQGRGYTF,12,NA,TRBD1,TRBJ1-2,TRBV19
TGTGCCAGCAGCCCTTGGACAGGGGGGAACACTGAAGCTTTCTTT,CASSPWTGGNTEAFF,15,NA,TRBD1,TRBJ1-1,TRBV7-9
TGTGCCAGCACAGCGGGACTGATTAATGAAAAACTGTTTTTT,CASTAGLINEKLFF,14,NA,NA,TRBJ1-4,TRBV7-2
TGTGCCAGTAGTATAGGTAACTCCTACGAGCAGTACTTC,CASSIGNSYEQYF,13,NA,NA,TRBJ2-7,TRBV19
TGTGCCAGCAGCTCCGGGACAGGGGGCGCGAAGGAAGCTTTCTTT,CASSSGTGGAKEAFF,15,few,TRBD1,TRBJ1-1,TRBV5-5
TGCAGCGTTGAAGAGGACACAACCTACGAGCAGTACTTC,CSVEEDTTYEQYF,13,NA,NA,TRBJ2-7,TRBV29-1
TGTGCCAGTAGTATAGCATTAACAGGGGCCACTGAAGCTTTCTTT,CASSIALTGATEAFF,15,NA,TRBD1,TRBJ1-1,TRBV19
TGTGCCAGCAGGGACAGGGGGCTAAATGGCTACACCTTC,CASRDRGLNGYTF,13,NA,TRBD1,TRBJ1-2,TRBV25-1
TGTGCCAGCAGCGCGGGGGGGCAGGGCCAGCCCCAGCATTTT,CASSAGGQGQPQHF,14,NA,NA,TRBJ1-5,TRBV7-9
TGCGCCAGCAGTCCTAAGGACAGGCCGAGGGGTAATCAGCCCCAGCATTTT,CASSPKDRPRGNQPQHF,17,NA,TRBD1,TRBJ1-5,TRBV10-1
TGCGCCAGCAGCCAAGATCGGGATCAGCCCCAGCATTTT,CASSQDRDQPQHF,13,NA,NA,TRBJ1-5,TRBV4-3
TGCGCCAGCAGTCGAGAACTTACGCAGGGAAACTATGGCTACACCTTC,CASSRELTQGNYGYTF,16,NA,NA,TRBJ1-2,TRBV4-3
TGTGCCAGCAGTCCTGACAATACCGGGGAGCTGTTTTTT,CASSPDNTGELFF,13,once,NA,TRBJ2-2,TRBV28
TGTGCCAGCAGTTACGGGGCAGGTGAGCAGTTCTTC,CASSYGAGEQFF,12,NA,NA,TRBJ2-1,TRBV6-5
TGTGCCAGCAGTGCTCAGGGCGACTATGGCTACACCTTC,CASSAQGDYGYTF,13,NA,NA,TRBJ1-2,TRBV6-4
TGTGCCAGCTCACCCGACAGGGACCTCTACGAGCAGTACTTC,CASSPDRDLYEQYF,14,NA,TRBD1,TRBJ2-7,TRBV18
TGTGCCAGCAACCCATGGGGACAGAACACTGAAGCTTTCTTT,CASNPWGQNTEAFF,14,once,NA,TRBJ1-1,TRBV7-9
TGTGCCAGCAGCCCTAGCGGGAGAGTAAGCAATGAGCAGTTCTTC,CASSPSGRVSNEQFF,15,NA,TRBD2,TRBJ2-1,TRBV6-6
TGTGCCAGCAGTCCCACAAACCAAAACGAGCAGTACTTC,CASSPTNQNEQYF,13,NA,NA,TRBJ2-7,TRBV28